This T cell receptor beta chain emerged from a study of T cell changes during pregnancy in multiple sclerosis. The protocol was immunoSEQ multiplex PCR, while the TCRdb copy is restricted to in-frame clones and leaves out a portion. The data show 85,000 to 90,000 clones, with 94% seen just once and more than 1.5% held by the top ten. Germline-derived CDR1 and CDR2 are GTSNPN and SVGIG (reference sequence). V was pared by 2 bases and J by 7 bases, with 11 bases between. The CDR3 has 13 residues. The chain combines TRBV30 with TRBJ2-2, with unresolved D. The source of this sequence is a female donor in good health, enrolled as a control in a pregnancy study. Sequencing was performed on peripheral blood, taken after pregnancy. The CDR3 loop reads CAWSTRAFGELFF. As DNA, the CDR3 is TGTGCCTGGAGTACGAGAGCGTTCGGGGAGCTGTTTTTT.